The entry that follows covers one TCR beta chain sequence. Its antigen is not identified. This sample was taken from a study of shared clonotypes between healthy human individuals. Study in general: Those who served as donors were a couple of women and three men between the ages of 18 and 49.

Study-wide results and limits: The low donor count limited represented genetic and exposure-history diversity.

From germline, CDR1 is SEHNR and CDR2 FQNEAQ (reference sequence). The CDR3 loop spans 12 amino acids. The V and J ends lost 2 bases and 8 bases respectively, with 9 bases between them. The method was immunoSEQ multiplex PCR; TCRdb's version includes in-frame clones alone and lacks a portion of them. In the table there are roughly 2.2 million clones, approximately 93% of which are singletons. This TCR was recovered from a man aged 18 to 29 in good health. Some clones in this sample may be carry-over from other donors' samples. The sequencing sample was made of naive CD4+ T cells from PBMCs. Subset meaning: CD45RA+ positively selected. The rearrangement joins TRBV7-9 to TRBJ1-2, with a weak D call TRBD1 (5 bases). The CDR3 region has the DNA TGTGCCAGCAGCTTACCAGGGAACGGCTACACCTTC. This codes for CASSLPGNGYTF.